These 21 T cell receptor beta chains originate from one sample sequenced in a study of human T cells and chemical hapten exposure. Time point reported: pre-sensitization, week 0. Regarding treatment: therapeutic diphenylcyclopropenone sensitization with weekly scalp DPC. TCRdb used MiXCR to reprocess the RACE reads, holding one entry per CDR3 protein. The sample includes approximately 260,000 distinct CDR3 sequences, 7.5% to 8% of them seen just once. This sample comprised whole blood, obtained in connection with sensitization to the hapten diphenylcyclopropenone (DPC). These receptors were taken from a man aged 18 to 30 with alopecia areata. Some clones in this sample may be carry-over from other donors' samples.

In this sample, this clonotype turned up many times. The rearrangement uses TRBV6-5 and TRBJ1-1; TRBD1 agrees at 10 bases. This CDR3 is built from 15 residues. Germline lookup yields CDR1 MNHEY and CDR2 SVGAGI. V shed 5 bases, J shed 2 bases, and the junction held 5 bases outside the gene matches. The CDR3 is CASSRTGGGNTEAFF. CDR3 DNA sequence: TGTGCCAGCAGTCGGACAGGGGGAGGAAACACTGAAGCTTTCTTT.

This clonotype occurred a few times. V gene TRBV4-3 combines with J gene TRBJ2-6, with 9 bases fitting TRBD1. After removal of 0 bases from V and 1 base from J, the junction contained 7 bases not matched to a gene. Germline V gene lookup returns CDR1 LGHNA and CDR2 YSLEER. CDR3 length: 19 amino acids. The CDR3 protein is CASSQELPQGASGANVLTF. CDR3 nucleotide sequence: TGCGCCAGCAGCCAAGAGTTGCCACAGGGGGCTTCTGGGGCCAACGTCCTGACTTTC.

The V gene is TRBV7-3, the J gene TRBJ2-3; 10 bases are a match to TRBD1. The length of the CDR3 is 17 residues. CDR1 and CDR2 from the germline V gene are SGHTA and FQGTGA. J lost 1 base, V lost 2 bases, and 6 bases had no gene match. CDR3 loop: CASSLVGTGVRTDTQYF. The CDR3 region has the DNA TGTGCCAGCAGCTTAGTCGGGACAGGGGTCCGCACAGATACGCAGTATTTT.

A few counts support this clonotype. The chain combines TRBV18 with TRBJ2-7; 11 nucleotides line up with TRBD1. Germline CDR1 reads KGHSH; CDR2 reads LQKENI. The CDR3 loop spans 13 amino acids. Trimming at V came to 6 bases and at J to 6 bases, leaving 4 bases not matched to a gene. As DNA, the CDR3 is TGTGCCAGCTCTCTGGGGACAGGGGGCGAGCAGTACGTC. Residues: CASSLGTGGEQYV.

The chain combines TRBV12-3 or TRBV12-4 with TRBJ2-3; perhaps TRBD1 as D (6 bases). The CDR3 runs 15 residues. The V gene lost 5 bases and the J gene lost 4 bases, with 16 bases spanning the gap. DNA for the CDR3: TGTGCCAGCAGTCCTAGAGGCAGGGGATCAGATACGCAGTATTTT. This codes for CASSPRGRGSDTQYF.

The rearrangement uses TRBV20-1 and TRBJ1-6; perhaps TRBD1 as D (6 bases). Germline lookup yields CDR1 DFQATT and CDR2 SNEGSKA (reference sequence). Trimming removed 5 bases at V and 7 bases at J, with 18 bases between. This CDR3 comprises 15 residues. Here the CDR3 reads CSADDIQGSNSPLHF. CDR3 nucleotide sequence: TGCAGTGCTGATGACATACAGGGTTCCAATTCACCCCTCCACTTT.

This clonotype has just a few counts. J is TRBJ1-6 and V is TRBV6-5; the D gene is possibly TRBD1 (5 bases). Trimming took off 2 bases at V and 5 bases at J, with 13 bases between the two ends. CDR3 length equals 16 residues. Germline V gene data show CDR1 as MNHEY and CDR2 as SVGAGI. This CDR3 is CASSYGAEDHNSPLHF. In DNA, the CDR3 is TGTGCCAGCAGTTACGGGGCAGAAGATCATAATTCACCCCTCCACTTT.

In its sample, this clonotype was seen many times. The chain joins TRBV10-3 to TRBJ2-3; maybe TRBD2 (6 bases). CDR1 and CDR2 (germline): ENHRY, SYGVKD. The CDR3 contains 15 residues. Trimming took off 3 bases at V and 1 base at J, with 11 bases between the two ends. The CDR3 loop is CAISDGAGRTDTQYF. CDR3 bases: TGTGCCATCAGTGACGGGGCGGGGCGCACAGATACGCAGTATTTT.

This clonotype was recorded a few times. This rearrangement joins TRBV29-1 to TRBJ2-1, with 8 bases aligning to TRBD1. The germline V gene encodes CDR1 SQVTM and CDR2 ANQGSEA. The CDR3 runs 14 residues. J was trimmed by 2 bases and V by 7 bases; bases with no gene match: 7. CDR3: CSGRQGTAYNEQFF. The CDR3 DNA reads as TGCAGCGGTCGACAGGGGACGGCCTACAATGAGCAGTTCTTC.

This chain uses TRBV5-1 with TRBJ2-5, with TRBD2 matching over 9 bases. CDR1 and CDR2 (germline): SGHRS, YFSETQ. After removal of 3 bases from V and 2 bases from J, the junction contained 11 bases not matched to a gene. The CDR3 sequence is 17 residues long. The CDR3 DNA follows: TGCGCCAGCAGCTCGGGTGGCGGGGGGGCCGATCAAGAGACCCAGTACTTC. This encodes CASSSGGGGADQETQYF.

This clonotype came up a few times. The V gene is TRBV5-1, the J gene TRBJ2-3; D remains unclear. CDR1 is SGHRS, CDR2 YFSETQ, per germline. Between the trimmed V and J ends, which lost 3 bases and 6 bases, there was a span of 11 bases. The length of the CDR3 is 13 residues. The CDR3 spells CASSSPQGDTQYF. The DNA of the CDR3 is TGCGCCAGCAGCTCCCCTCAAGGGGATACGCAGTATTTT.

Many counts were recorded for this clonotype. V and J are TRBV5-1 and TRBJ1-4; unclear D gene. The germline V gene encodes CDR1 SGHRS and CDR2 YFSETQ. The V end lost 0 bases, the J end lost 3 bases, and 9 bases lay between the germline ends. The CDR3 totals 15 residues. For the CDR3, the DNA is TGCGCCAGCAGCTTGGAGGGCAGCTCTAATGAAAAACTGTTTTTT. It translates to CASSLEGSSNEKLFF.

There are many counts of this clonotype. The V and J genes are TRBV4-3 and TRBJ1-2; D is possibly TRBD1 (6 bases). Between the trimmed V and J ends, which lost 2 bases and 0 bases, there was a span of 16 bases. Germline CDR1 reads LGHNA; CDR2 reads YSLEER. CDR3 length: 17 residues. This CDR3 reads CASSQYPTGPANYGYTF. The DNA of the CDR3 is TGCGCCAGCAGCCAATATCCCACAGGGCCCGCTAACTATGGCTACACCTTC.

In its sample, this clonotype was seen a few times. This chain uses TRBV20-1 with TRBJ1-4; D is uncertain. V was clipped by 1 base and J by 4 bases, with 19 bases between them. The CDR3 length is 17 residues. The germline V gene has CDR1 DFQATT and CDR2 SNEGSKA (reference sequence). CDR3 nucleotides: TGCAGTGCTAGAGTCAGGCAGTCAAACCCAATTAATGAAAAACTGTTTTTT. Its protein is CSARVRQSNPINEKLFF.

This clonotype was detected ten times or more. This chain links TRBV20-1 with TRBJ2-7; a weak D match, TRBD2 (5 bases). Trimming stripped 6 bases from V and 2 bases from J, with 14 bases between. The CDR3 has 13 residues. The germline CDR1 and CDR2 sequences are DFQATT and SNEGSKA (reference sequence). CDR3 sequence (DNA): TGCAGTGCCCAGGACTCTCTGACCTACGAGCAGTACGTC. Translation gives CSAQDSLTYEQYV.

This clonotype has a count of ten or more. The chain is built from TRBV20-1 and TRBJ1-5, with D possibly matching TRBD1 (5 bases). V gave up 3 bases and J gave up 5 bases, with 8 bases separating them. Per germline, CDR1 DFQATT and CDR2 SNEGSKA (reference sequence). The CDR3 spans 12 residues. The chain's CDR3 is CSASRRDQPQHF. The CDR3, as DNA: TGCAGTGCTAGTCGCAGGGATCAGCCCCAGCATTTT.

This chain links TRBV15 with TRBJ1-5; D unclear. The CDR3 runs to 13 residues. V gave up 4 bases and J gave up 7 bases, with 11 bases separating them. CDR1 and CDR2 (germline): LNHNV, YYDKDF (reference sequence). This CDR3 is CATSIRGKQPQHF. CDR3 nucleotides: TGTGCCACCAGCATTAGAGGAAAACAGCCCCAGCATTTT.

This clonotype was picked up many times. The chain is built from TRBV7-9 and TRBJ1-3, with D possibly being TRBD1 (5 bases). The V gene lost 5 bases and the J gene lost 0 bases, with 8 bases spanning the gap. Germline V lookup: CDR1 SEHNR, CDR2 FQNEAQ (reference sequence). The CDR3 is 14 amino acids. The CDR3 DNA reads TGTGCCAGCAGCCGGGACTCCTCTGGAAACACCATATATTTT. Translated, it gives CASSRDSSGNTIYF.

The gene calls are TRBV20-1 and TRBJ2-3, with unresolved D. The V gene's germline CDR1 is DFQATT and CDR2 SNEGSKA (reference sequence). V was pared by 0 bases and J by 2 bases, with 9 bases between. The CDR3 sequence is 14 residues long. DNA for the CDR3: TGCAGTGCTAGAGATCAACGACTCACAGATACGCAGTATTTT. Its protein product is CSARDQRLTDTQYF.

Only a few counts were recorded for this clonotype. The chain joins TRBV20-1 to TRBJ2-3; a weak D match, TRBD2 (6 bases). V was cut by 0 bases and J by 4 bases, with 14 bases left in between. Germline CDR1 is DFQATT and CDR2 is SNEGSKA (reference sequence). This CDR3 is 15 amino acids long. CDR3 bases: TGCAGTGCTAGAGATCCGACGGGAGCCCCAGATACGCAGTATTTT. Encoded protein: CSARDPTGAPDTQYF.

This clonotype has ten or more counts. The chain has TRBV5-5 and TRBJ2-2; a possible D gene is TRBD2 (5 bases). CDR3 length: 14 amino acids. V lost 4 bases, J lost 4 bases, and 11 bases lay in between. Germline V gene data show CDR1 as SGHKS and CDR2 as YYEKEE (reference sequence). CDR3 sequence: CASSPRGSTGELFF. CDR3 DNA: TGTGCCAGCAGCCCTAGAGGGAGCACCGGGGAGCTGTTTTTT.